The present entry profiles one T cell receptor beta chain with its context. This clonotype was seen a handful of times. Its binding antigen is unknown. No much larger clonotype is one base removed from it; base qualities were not supplied. This record belongs to a study of spatial heterogeneity in lung cancer (dated by TCRdb to the late 2010s). General notes on the study: More beta-chain than alpha-chain transcripts were consistently detected, likely reflecting higher beta-chain transcript abundance. TCR alpha and beta repertoires were quantitatively compared across multiple tumor regions, matched nontumor lung and blood in non-small cell lung cancer. At surgery, hundreds of tumor regions, around 68 matched nontumor lung samples and more than 55 PBMC samples were TCR-sequenced for both alpha and beta chains. In the raw uncorrected reads, each unique combination of TCR and UMI appeared more than ten times on average. The study linked features of the TCR repertoire to counts of nonsynonymous mutations, which were determined by whole-exome sequencing of tumor tissue. In tumor regions, TCR transcript counts showed a strong correlation with a T cell transcriptional module score from matched bulk RNA-seq.

As encoded in the germline V gene (reference sequence), CDR1 is DFQATT while CDR2 is SNEGSKA. From its cysteine to its phenylalanine, the CDR3 spans 14 amino acids. This entry keeps only the CDR3 DNA: 42 bases, framed from base 1. V was cut back by 3 bases and J by 1 base, leaving a gap of 10 bases between them. The library was generated by 5' RACE. Sequencing took place on a NextSeq 500. In the TCR library protocol, a unique molecular identifier was attached to each TCR cDNA molecule so that PCR and sequencing errors could be corrected. From the authors' description of their analysis: TCR identification, UMI-based error correction and CDR3 extraction were performed with Decombinator tools. TCRs above a frequency of 2 per 1,000, corresponding to the top 1% of the tumor frequency distribution, were defined as expanded. Expanded tumor TCRs statistically deemed absent (corrected P<0.05) from at least one tumor region were classed as regional, and all other expanded tumor TCRs were classed as ubiquitous. Each repertoire was subsampled 100 times to 5,000 TCRs, after which Renyi diversity was computed with the R vegan package. CDR3 similarity networks were built from amino acid triplet string-kernel similarity, with CDR3s being connected when pairwise similarity was above 0.82. The raw public reads went through TCRdb reprocessing: fastp at Q25, MiXCR clone calling, in-frame beta chains kept. Each record represents a unique CDR3 protein, reported with the most common genes and DNA among its rows. These V and J calls derive from TCRdb rather than the authors' analysis. This sample gives 20,000 to 30,000 distinct CDR3 sequences in total; around 10% of them show up just once. Roughly 8% of the sample goes to the ten largest clones.

This sample's time point label indicates: sample taken at primary tumor resection. The donors were 70 or so patients from the lung TRACERx cohort who had early-stage, untreated non-small cell lung cancer. TCR sequencing used whole RNA extracted from tumor and nontumor lung tissue, or from cryopreserved PBMC samples, without cell sorting. A patient was chosen for TCR sequencing only when enough RNA was available from at least two tumor regions. Tumor and adjacent nontumor lung specimens were reviewed by a lung pathologist before selection. What the work shows at the level of the full study, not this receptor alone: A correlation was observed between the number of expanded intratumoral alpha and beta TCRs and the tumor nonsynonymous mutation count. Confirming at a functional level the hypothesis that regional TCRs recognize regional mutations was considered to require additional single-cell paired TCR alpha and beta sequencing. Counts of ubiquitous and regional expanded TCRs correlated with counts of ubiquitous and regional nonsynonymous mutations, respectively. TCR-seq coverage of tumor T cells was estimated at only approximately 7% for alpha chains and approximately 13% for beta chains.

This receptor was identified in a male donor with early-stage non-small cell lung cancer. The chain joins TRBV20-1 to TRBJ2-1; the D gene cannot be named for sure. The source was lung tumor tissue, collected at surgery. In nucleotides, the sequence is TGCAGTGCTAGCCCCTTAGTATCCTACAATGAGCAGTTCTTC. Its amino acids are CSASPLVSYNEQFF.